Shown below are 25 T cell receptor beta chains from a single sample sequenced in a study of T cell responses to AZD1222 COVID-19 vaccine. TCRdb's copy holds only in-frame clones and misses some; the assay was immunoSEQ multiplex PCR. In the table there are about 120,000 clones, about 90% of which are singletons. The source material was peripheral blood, sampled 28 days after the second AZD1222 dose. These receptors originate from an adult who received the AZD1222 COVID-19 vaccine.

The chain uses TRBV23-1 and TRBJ2-1; D ambiguous. TRBV23-1 is classed as an ORF, of uncertain function. Trimming removed 7 bases at V and 10 bases at J, with 17 bases between. There are 13 residues in the CDR3. CDR3 region: CASNPPTRGEQFF. The CDR3, as DNA: TGCGCCAGCAACCCCCCGACTCGTGGAGAGCAGTTCTTC.

This clone showed up just once. The rearrangement joins TRBV29-1 to TRBJ2-1; D is undetermined. The length of the CDR3 is 12 residues. Trimming took 0 bases from V and 6 from J, leaving 6 bases between them. CDR1 and CDR2 from the germline V gene are SQVTM and ANQGSEA. CDR3 residues: CSVEEQFNEQFF. The CDR3 DNA reads as TGCAGCGTTGAAGAACAGTTCAATGAGCAGTTCTTC.

This clone was recorded only once. The rearrangement links TRBV5-1 to TRBJ2-2, with 7 positions matching TRBD1. V shed 4 bases, J shed 4 bases, and the junction held 7 bases outside the gene matches. Germline CDR1 and CDR2: SGHRS and YFSETQ. This CDR3 is 15 amino acids long. CDR3 bases: TGCGCCAGCAGCCCACGACAGGGAAGCACCGGGGAGCTGTTTTTT. This encodes CASSPRQGSTGELFF. The entire variable domain, with the rest obtained from reference TRBV5-1 and TRBJ2-2, is as follows: KAGVTQTPRYLIKTRGQQVTLSCSPISGHRSVSWYQQTPGQGLQFLFEYFSETQRNKGNFPGRFSGRQFSNSRSEMNVSTLELGDSALYLCASSPRQGSTGELFFGEGSRLTVL.

This clone is categorized as medium-sized. CDR3 nucleotide sequence: TGTGCCAGCAGCCCCAGGGGACCCTACGAGCAGTACTTC. This encodes CASSPRGPYEQYF. The rearrangement links TRBV7-9 to TRBJ2-7, with D maybe TRBD1 (6 bases). CDR1 SEHNR and CDR2 FQNEAQ come from the germline V gene (reference sequence). The CDR3 runs 13 residues. The V gene lost 5 bases and the J gene lost 2 bases, with 10 bases spanning the gap.

The rearrangement uses TRBV25-1 and TRBJ1-1; D is perhaps TRBD1 (5 bases). Germline loops: CDR1 MGHDK, CDR2 SYGVNS. V lost 8 bases, J lost 0 bases, and 16 bases lay in between. The length of the CDR3 is 15 residues. CDR3 coding DNA: TGTGCCAGCCACCCCTCGGGGCGCGTGAACACTGAAGCTTTCTTT. Protein sequence: CASHPSGRVNTEAFF.

The chain recombines TRBV18 with TRBJ2-6; D is possibly TRBD1 (5 bases). Trimming removed 4 bases from V and 2 bases from J, with 9 bases in between. Looked up from germline, CDR1 is KGHSH and CDR2 is LQKENI. This CDR3 is 15 amino acids long. The DNA for the CDR3 is TGTGCCAGCTCACAAGGGGAAACTGGGGCCAACGTCCTGACTTTC. Residues: CASSQGETGANVLTF.

The V gene is TRBV3-1 (or the pseudogene TRBV3-2), the J gene TRBJ1-2, with TRBD1 matching over 7 bases. Trimming took 4 bases from V and 2 from J; bases not matched to a gene: 4. This CDR3 spans 14 amino acids. Germline values: CDR1 LGHDT, CDR2 YNNKEL (reference sequence). In nucleotides, the CDR3 is TGTGCCAGCAGCCGACAGGGCCCCAACTATGGCTACACCTTC. It translates to CASSRQGPNYGYTF.

CDR3 sequence reads: CATLGRLNTGELFF. As DNA, the CDR3 is TGTGCCACCCTGGGCAGACTGAACACCGGGGAGCTGTTTTTT. The rearrangement joins TRBV6-5 to TRBJ2-2; D unclear. Germline assignment: CDR1 MNHEY and CDR2 SVGAGI. V was cut by 10 bases and J by 1 base, with 13 bases left in between. The CDR3 runs to 14 residues.

The chain couples TRBV3-1 (or the pseudogene TRBV3-2) to TRBJ2-5; 7 bases fit TRBD2. J lost 2 bases, V lost 6 bases, and 6 bases had no gene match. The CDR3 runs 14 residues. Looked up from germline, CDR1 is LGHDT and CDR2 is YNNKEL (reference sequence). The CDR3 DNA sequence: TGTGCCAGCAGTAGCGGGCACACACAAGAGACCCAGTACTTC. Translating it yields CASSSGHTQETQYF.

The rearrangement links TRBV6-5 to TRBJ1-5; TRBD1 agrees at 7 bases. CDR3 length: 15 amino acids. V lost 6 bases to trimming and J lost 1 base; unmatched junction nucleotides: 6. CDR1 MNHEY and CDR2 SVGAGI come from the germline V gene. CDR3 sequence: CASRMGQKSNQPQHF. Written as DNA, the CDR3 is TGTGCCAGCAGGATGGGACAGAAGAGCAATCAGCCCCAGCATTTT.

J is TRBJ1-1 and V is TRBV11-2; D gene unclear. CDR3 size: 11 residues. V was shortened by 5 bases and J by 9 bases, with 10 bases between the two germline ends. CDR1 is SGHAT, CDR2 FQNNGV, per germline. The CDR3 spells CASSPGRQAFF. The CDR3 coding sequence is TGTGCCAGCAGCCCCGGACGTCAAGCTTTCTTT.

The V gene is TRBV7-8, the J gene TRBJ2-7; weak D call: TRBD2 (6 bases). This CDR3 spans 16 amino acids. Germline CDR1 and CDR2: SGHVS and FQNEAQ. V was clipped by 3 bases and J by 3 bases, with 18 bases between them. The CDR3 nucleotides read TGTGCCAGCAGCTTCCCCCCGGGGCAGGGACTCTACGAGCAGTACTTC. This translates into CASSFPPGQGLYEQYF.

V and J are TRBV7-8 and TRBJ2-7; D gene ambiguous. The length of the CDR3 is 12 residues. V was trimmed by 5 bases and J by 0 bases, leaving 5 bases between them. The germline CDR1 and CDR2 sequences are SGHVS and FQNEAQ. The CDR3 bases are TGTGCCAGCAGCCCTAGCTCCTACGAGCAGTACTTC. As protein: CASSPSSYEQYF.

The rearrangement uses TRBV6-2 or TRBV6-3 and TRBJ1-6; D is uncertain. V was pared by 0 bases and J by 13 bases, with 10 bases between. The CDR3 sequence is 13 residues long. Germline V gives CDR1 MNHEY, CDR2 SVGEGT. This CDR3 reads CASSYSIRVPLHF. The CDR3 DNA reads TGTGCCAGCAGTTACTCGATTCGGGTGCCCCTCCACTTT.

V and J are TRBV18 and TRBJ1-1; 7 nucleotides line up with TRBD1. The CDR3 consists of 15 residues. Germline CDR1 and CDR2: KGHSH and LQKENI. The J segment lost 2 bases and the V segment lost 0 bases, leaving 3 bases of the junction unmatched. The CDR3 DNA sequence: TGTGCCAGCTCACCACCGGGGACAGATAACACTGAAGCTTTCTTT. Translating it yields CASSPPGTDNTEAFF.

This sequence joins TRBV11-1 and TRBJ1-2; tentative D call: TRBD1 (5 bases). The CDR3 totals 14 residues. CDR1 is SGHAT, CDR2 FQDESV, per germline (reference sequence). V was cut by 5 bases and J by 7 bases, with 17 bases left in between. CDR3 loop: CASSRGTELRGYTF. The CDR3 DNA reads as TGTGCCAGCAGCCGCGGGACCGAGCTTCGTGGCTACACCTTC.

The V gene is TRBV6-2 or TRBV6-3, the J gene TRBJ1-2; the D is unclear. The CDR3 runs to 13 residues. V was cut by 2 bases and J by 7 bases, with 11 bases left in between. From germline, CDR1 is MNHEY and CDR2 SVGEGT. CDR3 in DNA: TGTGCCAGCAGTTACCCTGACGGGTTTGGCTACACCTTC. It encodes CASSYPDGFGYTF.

The chain couples TRBV6-5 to TRBJ2-6, with 8 positions matching TRBD1. Trimming took 6 bases from V and 4 from J; bases not matched to a gene: 5. Germline CDR1 MNHEY, CDR2 SVGAGI. This CDR3 is 15 amino acids long. CDR3 bases: TGTGCCAGCAGAGCGACAGGGGCAGGGGCCAACGTCCTGACTTTC. Amino acids: CASRATGAGANVLTF.

The chain recombines TRBV6-1 with TRBJ1-4; 9 bases agree with TRBD1. CDR1 is MNHNS and CDR2 is SASEGT in the germline V gene. V lost 3 bases and J lost 7; bases outside the gene matches: 9. This CDR3 comprises 16 residues. As DNA, the CDR3 is TGTGCCAGCAGTGACCCCGGACAGGGGATAGGTGAAAAACTGTTTTTT. This sequence encodes CASSDPGQGIGEKLFF.

The chain is built from TRBV6-2 or TRBV6-3 and TRBJ1-5, with D unresolved. Germline CDR1 MNHEY, CDR2 SVGEGT. V was clipped by 2 bases and J by 7 bases, with 12 bases between them. This CDR3 has 14 residues. CDR3 bases: TGTGCCAGCAGTTACGGAGGTGCCAGGCAGCCCCAGCATTTT. It translates to CASSYGGARQPQHF.

V usage is TRBV5-1 and J usage is TRBJ1-1; D may be TRBD1 (6 bases). The ends were cut back, 4 bases at V and 0 bases at J, with 13 bases in the middle. The CDR3 contains 15 residues. From germline, CDR1 is SGHRS and CDR2 YFSETQ. Written as DNA, the CDR3 is TGCGCCAGCAGCATTACAGGGCGAATGAACACTGAAGCTTTCTTT. Translation gives CASSITGRMNTEAFF.

Regarding this clone: This specimen includes other DNA sequences encoding the same CDR3. The DNA for the CDR3 is TGTGCCAGCAGCTTCGGGGGAGACACTGAAGCTTTCTTT. This translates into CASSFGGDTEAFF. The rearrangement joins TRBV7-9 to TRBJ1-1, with D perhaps TRBD1 (5 bases). V lost 3 bases, J lost 3 bases, and 8 bases lay in between. Germline V CDR1 and CDR2: SEHNR, FQNEAQ (reference sequence). This CDR3 has 13 amino acids.

This sequence joins TRBV10-1 and TRBJ1-5, with TRBD1 matching over 9 bases. CDR1 and CDR2 (germline): WNHNN, SYGVQD (reference sequence). The CDR3 is 16 residues long. V lost 1 base, J lost 5 bases, and 6 bases stayed unmatched. In DNA, the CDR3 is TGCGCCAGCAGTGAGTTAGGGACAGGGCGTTATCAGCCCCAGCATTTT. Translation: CASSELGTGRYQPQHF.

This sequence joins TRBV24-1 and TRBJ1-5, with 7 nucleotides matching TRBD1. V was clipped by 4 bases and J by 8 bases; unmatched bases: 4. Germline V CDR1 and CDR2: KGHDR, SFDVKD. The CDR3 is made up of 13 amino acids. The CDR3 nucleotides read TGTGCCACCAGTGAAGGGGGCTCCAAGCCCCAGCATTTT. Translated: CATSEGGSKPQHF.

This clone was counted a single time. The chain carries TRBV5-6 and TRBJ2-3; a weak D match, TRBD2 (5 bases). This CDR3 is built from 13 residues. Looked up from germline, CDR1 is SGHDT and CDR2 is YYEEEE. V was cut by 0 bases and J by 4 bases, with 6 bases left in between. The CDR3 coding sequence is TGTGCCAGCAGCTTGGGTAGCGCAGATACGCAGTATTTT. Its protein is CASSLGSADTQYF.